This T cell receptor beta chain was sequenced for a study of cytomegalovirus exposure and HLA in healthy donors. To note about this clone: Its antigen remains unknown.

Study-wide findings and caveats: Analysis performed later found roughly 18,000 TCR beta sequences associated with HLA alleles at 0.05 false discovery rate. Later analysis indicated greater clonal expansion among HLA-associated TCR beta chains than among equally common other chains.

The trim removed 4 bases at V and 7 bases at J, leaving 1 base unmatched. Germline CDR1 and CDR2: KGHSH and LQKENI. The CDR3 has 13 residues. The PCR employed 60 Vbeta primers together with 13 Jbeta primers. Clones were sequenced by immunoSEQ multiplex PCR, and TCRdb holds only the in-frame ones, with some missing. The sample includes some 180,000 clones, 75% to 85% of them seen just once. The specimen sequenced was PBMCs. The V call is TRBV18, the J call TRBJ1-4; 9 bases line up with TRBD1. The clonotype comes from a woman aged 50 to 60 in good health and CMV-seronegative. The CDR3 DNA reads TGTGCCAGCTCACGACAGGGGGGTGAAAAACTGTTTTTT. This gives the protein CASSRQGGEKLFF.